This passage covers 28 T cell receptor beta chains from one sample sequenced in a study of T cell responses to AZD1222 COVID-19 vaccine. The data were produced by immunoSEQ multiplex PCR, yet TCRdb's version contains in-frame clones alone and is incomplete. The table lists approximately 57,000 clones, approximately 83% of them singletons. The sequenced sample was peripheral blood, obtained on day 0 of AZD1222 vaccination. The receptors stem from an adult in good health.

This chain joins TRBV10-3 and TRBJ2-7; D is undetermined. Per the germline V gene, CDR1 is ENHRY and CDR2 is SYGVKD. This CDR3 comprises 14 residues. With 0 bases removed from V and 4 bases from J, the gap between germline ends came to 10 bases. The CDR3 loop reads CAISESTPGYEQYF. The CDR3 DNA reads as TGTGCCATCAGTGAGTCGACCCCAGGTTACGAGCAGTACTTC.

The chain couples TRBV7-9 to TRBJ2-5, with 7 positions matching TRBD1. Unmatched junction bases numbered 8, after V lost 5 bases and J lost 2 bases. Germline CDR1 reads SEHNR; CDR2 reads FQNEAQ (reference sequence). The length of the CDR3 is 15 residues. In DNA form, the CDR3 reads TGTGCCAGCAGCGCCCTGAGGGGGCATCAAGAGACCCAGTACTTC. Translated: CASSALRGHQETQYF.

V gene TRBV4-2 combines with J gene TRBJ1-5, with TRBD1 as a possible D gene (5 bases). The CDR3 is 17 residues long. Trimming pared 1 base from V and 6 bases from J, leaving 19 bases between. Germline assignment: CDR1 LGHNA and CDR2 YNFKEQ. CDR3 DNA: TGTGCCAGCAGCCAAGCCCAAACGGGGGGGAGAAGTCAGCCCCAGCATTTT. This translates into CASSQAQTGGRSQPQHF.

The V call is TRBV6-5, the J call TRBJ2-1; TRBD2 is a possible D gene (6 bases). V lost 4 bases to trimming and J lost 4 bases, with 14 bases between them. This CDR3 region has 15 residues. Looked up from germline, CDR1 is MNHEY and CDR2 is SVGAGI. The CDR3 is CASSSPGDLYNEQFF. The CDR3 DNA reads as TGTGCCAGCAGTTCCCCGGGGGACCTATACAATGAGCAGTTCTTC.

In the case of this clone: Other nucleotide sequences in the sample specify the same CDR3. The chain joins TRBV5-1 to TRBJ1-5; the match to TRBD1 covers 8 bases. The CDR3 consists of 14 residues. Trimming at V came to 1 base and at J to 4 bases, leaving 1 base not matched to a gene. The germline V gene encodes CDR1 SGHRS and CDR2 YFSETQ. CDR3 DNA: TGCGCCAGCAGCTTGACAGGGGGTAATCAGCCCCAGCATTTT. Residues: CASSLTGGNQPQHF.

The gene calls are TRBV9 and TRBJ1-2; tentative D call: TRBD1 (5 bases). This CDR3 contains 15 residues. V dropped 0 bases and J dropped 7 bases, with 16 bases sitting between them. Germline V gene sequence: CDR1 SGDLS, CDR2 YYNGEE. This CDR3 is CASSVDTEGLGGYTF. In nucleotides, the CDR3 is TGTGCCAGCAGCGTAGACACCGAGGGGTTAGGTGGCTACACCTTC.

The V and J genes are TRBV7-9 and TRBJ2-7; TRBD1 matches at 8 bases. The CDR3 extends over 15 amino acids. The junction had 6 bases not matched to a gene; V was cut back by 3 bases and J by 2 bases. From germline, CDR1 is SEHNR and CDR2 FQNEAQ (reference sequence). This CDR3 reads CASSFRQGSTYEQYF. The CDR3 DNA follows: TGTGCCAGCAGCTTCCGACAGGGGTCGACCTACGAGCAGTACTTC.

CDR3 region: CASSSSEGSRETQYF. The CDR3 DNA reads as TGTGCCAGCAGCTCATCTGAAGGGAGTCGGGAGACCCAGTACTTC. The genes are TRBV27 and TRBJ2-5; D perhaps matches TRBD2 (5 bases). Trimming stripped 6 bases from V and 5 bases from J, with 19 bases between. The CDR3 has 15 residues. Germline loops: CDR1 MNHEY, CDR2 SMNVEV (reference sequence).

The V call is TRBV19, the J call TRBJ1-5; D unresolved. V was cut by 6 bases and J by 3 bases, with 18 bases left in between. CDR3 size: 16 residues. Germline CDR1 is LNHDA and CDR2 is SQIVND (reference sequence). The CDR3 DNA sequence: TGTGCCAGTAGCGGAGAGAATTATGGGGTCAATCAGCCCCAGCATTTT. Its translation: CASSGENYGVNQPQHF.

The chain uses TRBV29-1 and TRBJ2-7; D not resolved. Germline values: CDR1 SQVTM, CDR2 ANQGSEA. The CDR3 is 12 amino acids. Between the trimmed V and J ends, which lost 0 bases and 1 base, there was a span of 4 bases. For the CDR3, the DNA is TGCAGCGTTGAAGATGGATCCTACGAGCAGTACTTC. It translates to CSVEDGSYEQYF.

The chain uses TRBV5-6 and TRBJ1-3; a weak D match, TRBD1 (6 bases). CDR3 size: 16 residues. Germline assignment: CDR1 SGHDT and CDR2 YYEEEE. With 5 bases removed from V and 2 bases from J, the gap between germline ends came to 17 bases. The CDR3 protein is CASRGTGKTTGNTIYF. CDR3 DNA: TGTGCCAGCAGGGGAACAGGGAAGACCACTGGAAACACCATATATTTT.

The V call is TRBV28, the J call TRBJ1-2; possible D gene TRBD1, 6 bases. Germline V gene sequence: CDR1 MDHEN, CDR2 SYDVKM. V lost 3 bases and J 7 bases, leaving 18 bases between the germline ends. The CDR3 contains 15 residues. The CDR3 coding sequence is TGTGCCAGCAGTTTCTCCGGGACAAGGAGTCTTGGCTACACCTTC. Encoded protein: CASSFSGTRSLGYTF.

The genes are TRBV7-8 and TRBJ2-7; TRBD2 matches at 9 bases. The CDR3 spans 17 residues. V dropped 5 bases and J dropped 5; count of bases not matched to a gene: 16. In germline, CDR1 is SGHVS, CDR2 FQNEAQ. The CDR3 DNA is TGTGCCAGCAGCCAACCTGGTGATAGCGGGAGTGTACACGAGCAGTACTTC. Amino acids: CASSQPGDSGSVHEQYF.

This clone was seen only a few times. This chain connects TRBV5-1 to TRBJ1-2; a possible D gene is TRBD1 (5 bases). The CDR3 contains 17 residues. Germline CDR1 and CDR2: SGHRS and YFSETQ. Trimming left V 5 bases short and J 0 bases short, with 20 bases between. CDR3 nucleotides: TGCGCCAGCAGTACCGGGACGGGGTCCTCTTCTAACTATGGCTACACCTTC. The encoded protein is CASSTGTGSSSNYGYTF.

The chain links TRBV28 to TRBJ1-5; D may be TRBD1 (5 bases). The ends were cut back, 6 bases at V and 0 bases at J, with 12 bases in the middle. This CDR3 spans 15 amino acids. The germline V gene has CDR1 MDHEN and CDR2 SYDVKM. The CDR3 reads CASRLGENSNQPQHF. CDR3 nucleotide sequence: TGTGCCAGCAGGCTGGGGGAGAATAGCAATCAGCCCCAGCATTTT.

V usage is TRBV6-2 or TRBV6-3 and J usage is TRBJ2-1; no reliable D call. Trimming removed 0 bases from V and 0 bases from J, with 3 bases in between. This CDR3 region has 14 residues. Germline V gene sequence: CDR1 MNHEY, CDR2 SVGEGT. The CDR3 DNA reads as TGTGCCAGCAGTTACTCAGGCTCCTACAATGAGCAGTTCTTC. This translates into CASSYSGSYNEQFF.

The chain has TRBV28 and TRBJ1-1, with D unclear. The CDR3 extends over 12 amino acids. Germline V gene sequence: CDR1 MDHEN, CDR2 SYDVKM. Trimming took off 5 bases at V and 3 bases at J, with 7 bases between the two ends. This CDR3 is CASSPADTEAFF. The DNA for the CDR3 is TGTGCCAGCAGTCCCGCAGACACTGAAGCTTTCTTT.

The rearrangement uses TRBV19 and TRBJ2-2; D might be TRBD2 (5 bases). The CDR3 runs to 14 residues. V gave up 5 bases and J gave up 5 bases, with 12 bases separating them. The V gene's germline CDR1 is LNHDA and CDR2 SQIVND (reference sequence). The chain's CDR3 is CASSGSSPTGELFF. The CDR3, as DNA: TGTGCCAGTAGTGGGTCTAGCCCAACCGGGGAGCTGTTTTTT.

As for this clone: This specimen includes other DNA sequences encoding the same CDR3. The chain employs TRBV6-5 and TRBJ1-2; no reliable D call. Germline CDR1 reads MNHEY; CDR2 reads SVGAGI. This CDR3 contains 14 residues. Between the trimmed V and J ends, which lost 4 bases and 0 bases, there was a span of 9 bases. The CDR3 DNA reads as TGTGCCAGCAGTTCACCGGGAGCTAACTATGGCTACACCTTC. Translating gives CASSSPGANYGYTF.

V and J are TRBV19 and TRBJ2-7; 8 nucleotides agree with TRBD2. There are 14 residues in the CDR3. The V and J ends lost 4 bases and 2 bases, in that order; junction bases with no gene match: 4. The germline gives CDR1 LNHDA, CDR2 SQIVND (reference sequence). The DNA for the CDR3 is TGTGCCAGTAGTACGGTAGCGGGGCCCTACGAGCAGTACTTC. Translation gives CASSTVAGPYEQYF.

The V call is TRBV3-1 (or the pseudogene TRBV3-2), the J call TRBJ1-1, with D possibly matching TRBD1 (6 bases). V lost 4 bases and J 1 base, leaving 10 bases between the germline ends. The germline V gene encodes CDR1 LGHDT and CDR2 YNNKEL (reference sequence). The CDR3 has 14 amino acids. In DNA, the CDR3 is TGTGCCAGCAGCCCGCAGGACAGGAACACTGAAGCTTTCTTT. Its translation: CASSPQDRNTEAFF.

V and J are TRBV27 and TRBJ1-3, with TRBD1 identical over 11 bases. Germline-derived CDR1 and CDR2 are MNHEY and SMNVEV (reference sequence). This CDR3 region has 18 residues. The V gene end was trimmed by 4 bases and the J gene end by 5 bases; junction bases not matched to a gene: 13. CDR3 protein: CASSSLLSGDRGRNTIYF. The CDR3 DNA reads as TGTGCCAGCAGTTCCCTTCTGTCCGGGGACAGGGGGAGAAACACCATATATTTT.

This clone has a single count. CDR3: CASSEPGNEKLFF. Here the CDR3 DNA reads TGTGCCAGCAGTGAACCAGGGAATGAAAAACTGTTTTTT. The chain links TRBV25-1 to TRBJ1-4, with TRBD1 as a possible D gene (5 bases). Trimming removed 2 bases from V and 5 bases from J, with 6 bases in between. The CDR3 runs 13 residues. The germline V gene encodes CDR1 MGHDK and CDR2 SYGVNS. The entire variable domain, with the rest obtained from reference TRBV25-1 and TRBJ1-4, is as follows: EADIYQTPRYLVIGTGKKITLECSQTMGHDKMYWYQQDPGMELHLIHYSYGVNSTEKGDLSSESTVSRIRTEHFPLTLESARPSHTSQYLCASSEPGNEKLFFGSGTQLSVL.

The rearrangement joins TRBV24-1 to TRBJ1-1; D not resolved. With 4 bases removed from V and 6 bases from J, the gap between germline ends came to 8 bases. CDR3 length: 12 amino acids. Germline V CDR1 and CDR2: KGHDR, SFDVKD. CDR3 nucleotide sequence: TGTGCCACCAGTGAAGCGGATTCTGAAGCTTTCTTT. It yields the protein CATSEADSEAFF.

Only a few counts were recorded for this clone. This chain connects TRBV6-5 to TRBJ2-3; 8 bases line up with TRBD2. The germline gives CDR1 MNHEY, CDR2 SVGAGI. The CDR3 length is 15 residues. Trimming removed 6 bases from V and 3 bases from J; junction bases left unmatched: 8. The CDR3 region is CASRETSGGTDTQYF. The CDR3 DNA is TGTGCCAGCAGAGAGACGAGCGGGGGTACAGATACGCAGTATTTT.

The chain recombines TRBV5-1 with TRBJ1-2, with 7 bases matching TRBD1. Looked up from germline, CDR1 is SGHRS and CDR2 is YFSETQ. The junction had 4 bases not matched to a gene; V was cut back by 0 bases and J by 8 bases. The CDR3 length is 13 residues. CDR3 bases: TGCGCCAGCAGCTTGGGACAGGGCAGGGGCTACACCTTC. Translating gives CASSLGQGRGYTF.

CDR3 nucleotide sequence: TGCGCCAGCATTCCTAGGACTAGCGGGAGGTGCGAGCAGTACTTC. Translated: CASIPRTSGRCEQYF. The chain recombines TRBV10-1 with TRBJ2-7; 14 bases are a match to TRBD2. The CDR3 extends over 15 amino acids. Germline assignment: CDR1 WNHNN and CDR2 SYGVQD (reference sequence). Trimming took 7 bases from V and 6 from J; bases not matched to a gene: 8.

V and J are TRBV7-6 and TRBJ1-4; D is undetermined. This CDR3 is built from 15 residues. Trimming cost V 1 base and J 8 bases, with 14 bases left between them. CDR1 is SGHVS, CDR2 FNYEAQ, per germline. CDR3 loop: CASSLGGGPLEKLFF. The CDR3 DNA follows: TGTGCCAGCAGCTTAGGGGGTGGTCCTCTGGAAAAACTGTTTTTT.